These 5 T cell receptor beta chains share one sample of origin, sequenced in a study of T cell clones after liver transplantation. The assay was immunoSEQ multiplex PCR, and TCRdb's table has in-frame clones only and misses some. This table has roughly 100,000 clones, under 90% appearing once. Sample: CD4+ T cells from blood, taken around 4 years after liver transplant. The receptors were sampled from a human patient who received a liver transplant. Certain T cells may be donor cells from the graft.

V is TRBV27 and J is TRBJ2-7; 11 nucleotides match TRBD2. Germline lookup yields CDR1 MNHEY and CDR2 SMNVEV (reference sequence). The V segment lost 6 bases and the J segment 3 bases; nucleotides outside the gene matches: 19. The length of the CDR3 is 19 residues. The CDR3 protein is CASRPFLGLAAFPLYEQYF. The CDR3 nucleotides are TGTGCCAGCAGACCGTTCCTGGGACTAGCGGCCTTCCCTCTCTACGAGCAGTACTTC.

This clone has only a few counts. This chain connects TRBV5-6 to TRBJ2-7, with no clear D. The V gene lost 3 bases and the J gene lost 0 bases, with 13 bases spanning the gap. CDR1 is SGHDT and CDR2 is YYEEEE in the germline V gene. The CDR3 is 15 amino acids. The CDR3 loop is CASSSGLKASYEQYF. The DNA for the CDR3 is TGTGCCAGCAGCTCAGGATTAAAGGCCTCCTACGAGCAGTACTTC.

This sequence joins TRBV29-1 and TRBJ1-2; TRBD1 is a possible D gene (5 bases). V was clipped by 4 bases and J by 3 bases, with 27 bases between them. Germline V CDR1 and CDR2: SQVTM, ANQGSEA. This CDR3 contains 18 residues. The CDR3 loop reads CSVALDTGTSKVDYGYTF. CDR3 coding DNA: TGCAGCGTTGCTCTTGACACCGGGACCTCCAAAGTCGACTATGGCTACACCTTC.

The CDR3 nucleotides are TGTGCCAGCAGTTACGAGGCGGGGAACACCGGGGAGCTGTTTTTT. It specifies CASSYEAGNTGELFF. This chain links TRBV6-5 with TRBJ2-2, with D perhaps matching TRBD2 (5 bases). The CDR3 is 15 amino acids. The V gene's germline CDR1 is MNHEY and CDR2 SVGAGI. The ends were cut back, 2 bases at V and 1 base at J, with 8 bases in the middle.

This clone showed up just once. The chain has TRBV4-1 and TRBJ1-2; D ambiguous. Germline CDR1 MGHRA, CDR2 YSYEKL. V lost 3 bases and J 4 bases, leaving 6 bases between the germline ends. This CDR3 spans 12 amino acids. CDR3 protein: CASSQGAYGYTF. The CDR3 nucleotides are TGCGCCAGCAGCCAGGGTGCCTATGGCTACACCTTC.